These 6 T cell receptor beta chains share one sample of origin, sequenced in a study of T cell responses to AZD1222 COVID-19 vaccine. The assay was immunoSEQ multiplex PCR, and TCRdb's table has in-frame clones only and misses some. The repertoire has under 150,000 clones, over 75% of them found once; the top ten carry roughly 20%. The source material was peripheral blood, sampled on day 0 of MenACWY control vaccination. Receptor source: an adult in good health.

CDR3 nucleotides: TGTGCCAGCAGCACCCCATACGAGACCCAGTACTTC. Its translation: CASSTPYETQYF. The V call is TRBV7-9, the J call TRBJ2-5, with D uncertain. From germline, CDR1 is SEHNR and CDR2 FQNEAQ (reference sequence). The CDR3 is 12 residues long. The ends were cut back, 5 bases at V and 5 bases at J, with 9 bases in the middle. The full variable domain, in which reference TRBV7-9 and TRBJ2-5 provide the parts outside the CDR3, is DTGVSQNPRHKITKRGQNVTFRCDPISEHNRLYWYRQTLGQGPEFLTYFQNEAQLEKSRLLSDRFSAERPKGSFSTLEIQRTEQGDSAMYLCASSTPYETQYFGPGTRLLVL.

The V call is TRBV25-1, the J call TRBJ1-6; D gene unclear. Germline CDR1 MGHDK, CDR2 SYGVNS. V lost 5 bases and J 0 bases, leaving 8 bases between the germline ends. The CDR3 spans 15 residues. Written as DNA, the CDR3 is TGTGCCAGCAGTAAGGATAGCTCCTATAATTCACCCCTCCACTTT. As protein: CASSKDSSYNSPLHF.

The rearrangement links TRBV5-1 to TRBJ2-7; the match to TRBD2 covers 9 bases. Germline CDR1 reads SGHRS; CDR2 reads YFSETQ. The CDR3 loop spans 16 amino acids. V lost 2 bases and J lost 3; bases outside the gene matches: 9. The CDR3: CASSFLAGDLNYEQYF. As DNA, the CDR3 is TGCGCCAGCAGCTTTTTAGCGGGAGATCTTAACTACGAGCAGTACTTC.

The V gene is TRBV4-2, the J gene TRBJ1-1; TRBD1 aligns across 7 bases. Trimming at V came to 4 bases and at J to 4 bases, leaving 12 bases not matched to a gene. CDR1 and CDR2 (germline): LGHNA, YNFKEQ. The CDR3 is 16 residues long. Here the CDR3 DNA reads TGTGCCAGCAGCCTTTCGCAAAAGGGGGCAATCACTGAAGCTTTCTTT. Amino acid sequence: CASSLSQKGAITEAFF.

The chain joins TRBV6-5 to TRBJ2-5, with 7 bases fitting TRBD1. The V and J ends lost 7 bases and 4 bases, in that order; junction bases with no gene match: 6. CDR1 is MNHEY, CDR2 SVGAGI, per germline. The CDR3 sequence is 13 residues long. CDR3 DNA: TGTGCCAGCATCAAGTCAGGGGGAGAGACCCAGTACTTC. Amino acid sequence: CASIKSGGETQYF.

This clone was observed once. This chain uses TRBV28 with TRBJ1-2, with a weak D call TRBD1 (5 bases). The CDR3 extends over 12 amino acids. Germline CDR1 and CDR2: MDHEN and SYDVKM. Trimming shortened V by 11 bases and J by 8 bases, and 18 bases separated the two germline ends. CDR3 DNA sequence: TGTGCCGACTATCGGCAGGGCGTAGGCTACACCTTC. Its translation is CADYRQGVGYTF.